This T cell receptor (beta chain) was observed in a study of blood T cell repertoires in COVID-19 (dated by TCRdb to 2020 to 2021). For context, the study as a whole: Samples covering the acute and convalescent phases of COVID-19 were provided by collaborators in the United States, Italy and Spain. The prospective study material was composed of cDNA or gDNA derived from T cells, B-cell-depleted T cells, or PBMCs. Deeply sampled blood TCRbeta repertoires from subjects exposed to, actively infected with, or recovered from COVID-19 were included in the dataset. The repertoires were released in a freely available public database intended as a resource for research on the immune response to SARS-CoV-2. The samples were drawn from the first 160 participants of the ongoing ImmuneRACE study and from 950 to 1,500 subjects provided by 6 global collaborators. A de-identified subject ID, COVID-19 status, age in years and sex were almost always included in the sample metadata. HLA class I and class II types, where available, came from metadata supplied by the sample provider rather than from assay-based typing. Points the paper makes about the study in general: Clinical and demographic metadata were provided uncurated, with the amount varying by source and participant.

As regards this clone: The target of this receptor is not known. The record has no base qualities; no much larger clone is one base away.

The collaborating institutions used their own protocols to collect whole blood in K2EDTA tubes. Collaborator samples were shipped for TCRbeta analysis as frozen whole blood, isolated PBMCs, or DNA extracted from either sample type. TCRbeta CDR3 regions were amplified from genomic DNA using the immunoSEQ Assay, a bias-controlled multiplex PCR. As for the authors' bioinformatics: Nucleated cell counts per sample were estimated from amplification of reference gene primers within the assay. Sequence reads were collapsed and filtered to measure the absolute abundance of every unique TCRbeta CDR3 rearrangement. For each sample, productive Simpson clonality was calculated as the square root of Simpson's diversity index over productive rearrangements. TCRdb took over this immuneACCESS table, retaining in-frame rearrangements with V and J assigned. Such tables are incomplete; in checked studies, under half of the missing clones stem from an unresolved V gene, and the remainder is unexplained. That table furnishes V, J and clone size, whereas the DNA furnished D and trimming. For this sample the table gives 20,000 to 25,000 clones, of which roughly 84% were detected only once. Jointly, the top ten make up roughly 3.5% of the sample.

Reading from cysteine to phenylalanine, the CDR3 counts 15 amino acids. The DNA shown is the 45-base CDR3, in frame from base 1. CDR1 and CDR2, per the germline V gene (reference sequence), are SGHKS and YYEKEE. Relative to germline, V is 4 bases shorter and J is 6 bases shorter, with 16 bases between their ends. The chain is encoded by TRBV5-5 joined to TRBJ1-4, and TRBD1 may be the D gene, going by 5 matching bases. Sequencing used peripheral blood. This clonotype originated in a man in his forties with acute or convalescent COVID-19. The DNA sequence is as follows: TGTGCCAGCAGCCCCGAGCCAGGGTTCGATGAAAAACTGTTTTTT. Its amino acids are CASSPEPGFDEKLFF.